This TCR beta chain was recorded in a study of blood T cell repertoires in COVID-19. Germline CDR1 MRHNA, CDR2 SNTAGT. The CDR3 is 15 residues long. Trimming cost V 10 bases and J 4 bases; bases outside gene matches: 8. Assay used: immunoSEQ multiplex PCR; TCRdb lists only in-frame clones, some missing. The sample consists of 60,000 to 90,000 clones, around 80% of them appearing once. Sequencing was done on a sample of peripheral blood. This sequence joins TRBV6-4 and TRBJ1-3, with 12 bases fitting TRBD1. This clonotype was obtained from a woman aged 45-59 years with acute or convalescent COVID-19. The CDR3 DNA follows: TGTGCCACCTGGGGGGACAGGGGGCACGGAAACACCATATATTTT. Its protein product is CATWGDRGHGNTIYF.